A single sample gave rise to the 29 T cell receptor beta chains below, sequenced in a study of Ad26.COV2.S vaccination and SARS-CoV-2 variants. TCRdb's table, derived via immunoSEQ multiplex PCR, lists solely in-frame clones and lacks some. The table has hundreds of thousands of clones, approximately 90% seen once. The treatment was: over 15 received Ad26.COV2.S at low or high dose, single or two shots; 5 received placebo; per-sample allocation not given. All samples were drawn on day 63, counting from the first vaccine or placebo injection. Sequencing used peripheral blood, obtained in a trial of Ad26.COV2.S vaccine versus placebo. The source is a person between 18 and 59 years old who received the Ad26.COV2.S COVID-19 vaccine or a placebo.

The chain uses TRBV5-1 and TRBJ2-7; possible D gene TRBD1, 6 bases. The CDR3 has 18 residues. V lost 2 bases and J lost 12, with 33 bases in between. Germline CDR1 is SGHRS and CDR2 is YFSETQ. The CDR3 DNA reads TGCGCCAGCAGCTTATCAAACGACAGGCGCTTCGGTGGAGACATGCTGTACTTC. This gives the protein CASSLSNDRRFGGDMLYF.

V usage is TRBV27 and J usage is TRBJ1-4; perhaps TRBD1 as D (5 bases). The CDR3 extends over 14 amino acids. Looked up from germline, CDR1 is MNHEY and CDR2 is SMNVEV (reference sequence). V shed 2 bases and J shed 7 bases, with 11 bases lying between them. The CDR3 loop is CASSLRGRTEKLFF. The DNA of the CDR3 is TGTGCCAGCAGTTTACGGGGGAGGACTGAAAAACTGTTTTTT.

This clone was recorded a few times. The CDR3 sequence is CASSQNWGRGNQPQHF. The DNA for the CDR3 is TGCGCCAGCAGCCAGAATTGGGGACGGGGCAATCAGCCCCAGCATTTT. V usage is TRBV4-1 and J usage is TRBJ1-5; D might be TRBD1 (5 bases). The CDR3 is 16 amino acids. V lost 3 bases and J 2 bases, leaving 14 bases between the germline ends. The germline CDR1 and CDR2 sequences are MGHRA and YSYEKL.

V is TRBV3-1 (or the pseudogene TRBV3-2) and J is TRBJ2-7, with 8 positions matching TRBD1. The CDR3 runs 15 residues. Germline V CDR1 and CDR2: LGHDT, YNNKEL (reference sequence). J gave up 5 bases and V 4 bases, and 10 bases lay outside the gene matches. The CDR3 nucleotides are TGTGCCAGCAGCCTACGGGACAGGCCATGGGACGAGCAGTACTTC. Amino acids: CASSLRDRPWDEQYF.

The rearrangement joins TRBV19 to TRBJ2-1, with 8 bases identical to TRBD1. Trimming cost V 3 bases and J 4 bases; bases outside gene matches: 8. CDR3 length: 16 residues. The germline V gene encodes CDR1 LNHDA and CDR2 SQIVND (reference sequence). CDR3 amino acids: CASSIRWTGPYNEQFF. CDR3 sequence (DNA): TGTGCCAGTAGTATTAGATGGACAGGGCCTTACAATGAGCAGTTCTTC. Together with reference TRBV19 and TRBJ2-1, the CDR3 gives the full variable domain: DGGITQSPKYLFRKEGQNVTLSCEQNLNHDAMYWYRQDPGQGLRLIYYSQIVNDFQKGDIAEGYSVSREKKESFPLTVTSAQKNPTAFYLCASSIRWTGPYNEQFFGPGTRLTVL.

This sequence joins TRBV29-1 and TRBJ1-1, with a weak D call TRBD1 (5 bases). Looked up from germline, CDR1 is SQVTM and CDR2 is ANQGSEA. Trimming left V 5 bases short and J 1 base short, with 11 bases between. The CDR3 totals 13 residues. CDR3 sequence reads: CSVRPGSNTEAFF. CDR3 DNA sequence: TGCAGCGTTAGGCCAGGGTCGAACACTGAAGCTTTCTTT.

J is TRBJ2-3 and V is TRBV11-2; 13 nucleotides line up with TRBD2. Trimming removed 1 base from V and 2 bases from J; junction bases left unmatched: 9. CDR1 and CDR2 from the germline V gene are SGHAT and FQNNGV. CDR3 length: 19 residues. The CDR3 coding sequence is TGTGCCAGCAGCTTAGTTACTAGCGGGAGGGCAAAAATCACAGATACGCAGTATTTT. Its translation is CASSLVTSGRAKITDTQYF.

The chain is built from TRBV5-1 and TRBJ2-3; no definite D call. The germline V gene has CDR1 SGHRS and CDR2 YFSETQ. This CDR3 has 14 residues. Between the trimmed V and J ends, which lost 4 bases and 0 bases, there was a span of 9 bases. DNA of the CDR3: TGCGCCAGCAGCGCTGGAATAAGCACAGATACGCAGTATTTT. This encodes CASSAGISTDTQYF.

CDR3 in amino acids: CASSSRGNNQPQHF. The CDR3 DNA reads TGTGCCAGTAGCTCTCGGGGAAACAATCAGCCCCAGCATTTT. V gene TRBV19 combines with J gene TRBJ1-5; D not resolved. Germline V gives CDR1 LNHDA, CDR2 SQIVND (reference sequence). The CDR3 covers 14 residues. The ends were cut back, 6 bases at V and 3 bases at J, with 12 bases in the middle.

The chain joins TRBV28 to TRBJ2-2; D remains unclear. V was shortened by 4 bases and J by 4 bases, with 10 bases between the two germline ends. The CDR3 covers 14 residues. Germline V CDR1 and CDR2: MDHEN, SYDVKM. The CDR3 nucleotides are TGTGCCAGCAGTTCCCGACATCGCACCGGGGAGCTGTTTTTT. It codes for CASSSRHRTGELFF.

The chain employs TRBV3-1 (or the pseudogene TRBV3-2) and TRBJ1-2; 10 bases fit TRBD1. This CDR3 is built from 15 residues. J lost 4 bases, V lost 5 bases, and 7 bases had no gene match. Germline CDR1 LGHDT, CDR2 YNNKEL (reference sequence). CDR3 in DNA: TGTGCCAGCAGCTCGACAGGGGGCGCCGGCTATGGCTACACCTTC. It is translated as CASSSTGGAGYGYTF.

This clone was detected only once. The rearrangement joins TRBV5-1 to TRBJ1-6; 10 bases line up with TRBD1. V shed 6 bases, J shed 8 bases, and the junction held 17 bases outside the gene matches. Germline-derived CDR1 and CDR2 are SGHRS and YFSETQ. The CDR3 runs 18 residues. The CDR3 region is CASTTLPRTGGSDSPLHF. In nucleotides, the CDR3 is TGCGCCAGCACCACGCTTCCACGGACAGGGGGTTCTGATTCACCCCTCCACTTT.

The gene calls are TRBV24-1 and TRBJ2-1; TRBD1 is a possible D gene (5 bases). In germline, CDR1 is KGHDR, CDR2 SFDVKD. CDR3 length equals 17 residues. The V end was cut by 4 bases, the J end by 0 bases, with 15 bases between. CDR3 coding DNA: TGTGCCACCAGTGACCCCCGACAGTCGAGCTCCTACAATGAGCAGTTCTTC. Protein: CATSDPRQSSSYNEQFF.

J is TRBJ1-4 and V is TRBV9; no clear D. Germline CDR1 reads SGDLS; CDR2 reads YYNGEE. The V gene lost 3 bases and the J gene lost 10 bases, with 10 bases spanning the gap. The CDR3 is 12 residues long. CDR3: CASSGPRGKLFF. As DNA, the CDR3 is TGTGCCAGCAGCGGTCCCCGGGGAAAACTGTTTTTT.

The chain uses TRBV6-5 and TRBJ1-4; 7 nucleotides agree with TRBD1. The CDR3 totals 15 residues. From germline, CDR1 is MNHEY and CDR2 SVGAGI. The V gene end was trimmed by 4 bases and the J gene end by 7 bases; junction bases not matched to a gene: 9. CDR3 region: CASSSDRHRREKLFF. In nucleotides, the CDR3 is TGTGCCAGCAGTTCGGACAGGCACCGTCGTGAAAAACTGTTTTTT.

The chain is built from TRBV4-3 and TRBJ1-4; tentatively, D is TRBD1 (5 bases). V was cut by 0 bases and J by 6 bases, with 11 bases left in between. CDR3 length equals 15 residues. Germline V gene sequence: CDR1 LGHNA, CDR2 YSLEER. The CDR3 DNA sequence: TGCGCCAGCAGCCAAGACTCAGGGATAGATGAAAAACTGTTTTTT. Encoded protein: CASSQDSGIDEKLFF.

This rearrangement joins TRBV6-2 or TRBV6-3 to TRBJ2-7; D is unclear. V lost 5 bases and J 2 bases, leaving 16 bases between the germline ends. This CDR3 region has 15 residues. Germline-derived CDR1 and CDR2 are MNHEY and SVGEGT. This CDR3 is CASSGIGQFPYEQYF. CDR3 DNA: TGTGCCAGCAGTGGAATCGGGCAGTTTCCCTACGAGCAGTACTTC.

This chain uses TRBV28 with TRBJ2-7; maybe TRBD2 (7 bases). The CDR3 runs to 14 residues. The germline V and J ends were trimmed by 5 bases and 9 bases, with 20 bases remaining between them. The germline CDR1 and CDR2 sequences are MDHEN and SYDVKM. CDR3 sequence: CASSRRGPPPGQYF. CDR3 nucleotides: TGTGCCAGCAGTCGGCGGGGGCCACCACCCGGGCAGTACTTC.

This clone has more than one count but fewer than ten. The chain links TRBV4-1 to TRBJ2-2, with D perhaps matching TRBD1 (5 bases). The CDR3 totals 17 residues. V lost 1 base to trimming and J lost 6 bases, with 18 bases between them. Germline-derived CDR1 and CDR2 are MGHRA and YSYEKL. In DNA form, the CDR3 reads TGCGCCAGCAGCCAAGCTTCTGTGGCAGGGTGGGCCGGGGAGCTGTTTTTT. As protein: CASSQASVAGWAGELFF.

The chain uses TRBV2 and TRBJ2-7, with D perhaps TRBD1 (6 bases). This CDR3 spans 12 amino acids. Germline assignment: CDR1 SNHLY and CDR2 FYNNEI. V lost 6 bases to trimming and J lost 3 bases, with 9 bases between them. CDR3 nucleotide sequence: TGTGCCAGCAGAACGGACAGCTACGAGCAGTACTTC. Protein product: CASRTDSYEQYF.

The chain couples TRBV5-1 to TRBJ2-2; TRBD2 agrees at 10 bases. With V trimmed by 4 bases and J by 5 bases, 8 bases remained unmatched. CDR3 size: 16 residues. Germline V lookup: CDR1 SGHRS, CDR2 YFSETQ. This CDR3 is CASSRASSGGTGELFF. The CDR3 nucleotides read TGCGCCAGCAGCCGGGCCTCTAGCGGGGGAACCGGGGAGCTGTTTTTT.

This rearrangement joins TRBV6-1 to TRBJ2-2; 7 bases align to TRBD2. In germline, CDR1 is MNHNS, CDR2 SASEGT. This CDR3 has 16 amino acids. V shed 2 bases and J 4 bases; nucleotides not matched to a gene: 7. In DNA form, the CDR3 reads TGTGCCAGCAGTGAACGGCTAGCGGTCCTCACCGGGGAGCTGTTTTTT. It codes for CASSERLAVLTGELFF.

J is TRBJ1-2 and V is TRBV5-1, with D possibly matching TRBD1 (5 bases). Germline CDR1 is SGHRS and CDR2 is YFSETQ. The CDR3 sequence is 17 residues long. The V end lost 5 bases, the J end lost 6 bases, and 26 bases lay between the germline ends. The CDR3: CASSLRVGGGDENGYTF. In DNA form, the CDR3 reads TGCGCCAGCAGTTTGAGAGTTGGCGGGGGGGACGAGAATGGCTACACCTTC.

This sequence joins TRBV28 and TRBJ1-2, with 11 bases aligning to TRBD1. This CDR3 has 17 amino acids. In germline, CDR1 is MDHEN, CDR2 SYDVKM. V gave up 3 bases and J gave up 4 bases; unmatched junction bases: 10. DNA of the CDR3: TGTGCCAGCAGTTTGCTGGGGCGGGACAGGGGGTCCTATGGCTACACCTTC. It is translated as CASSLLGRDRGSYGYTF.

The V gene is TRBV5-1, the J gene TRBJ2-1; 8 positions match TRBD2. This CDR3 comprises 14 residues. Looked up from germline, CDR1 is SGHRS and CDR2 is YFSETQ. The V segment lost 5 bases and the J segment 5 bases; nucleotides outside the gene matches: 6. CDR3 in DNA: TGCGCCAGCAGGTTTCTAGCGGGCGACAATGAGCAGTTCTTC. Translating it yields CASRFLAGDNEQFF.

The chain uses TRBV30 and TRBJ2-1; 7 bases fit TRBD2. CDR3 length: 13 residues. The germline CDR1 and CDR2 sequences are GTSNPN and SVGIG (reference sequence). The V segment lost 1 base and the J segment 4 bases; nucleotides outside the gene matches: 1. The CDR3 reads CAWSGEGYNEQFF. CDR3 coding DNA: TGTGCCTGGAGTGGGGAGGGGTACAATGAGCAGTTCTTC.

Concerning this clone itself: Other DNA sequences in the sample encode the same CDR3. The rearrangement joins TRBV6-1 to TRBJ1-3; D is unresolved. CDR1 is MNHNS, CDR2 SASEGT, per germline. The germline V and J ends were trimmed by 2 bases and 1 base, with 6 bases remaining between them. This CDR3 has 14 residues. The DNA of the CDR3 is TGTGCCAGCAGTGAATCGGGATCTGGAAACACCATATATTTT. Translated: CASSESGSGNTIYF.

This clone was seen just once. The V call is TRBV7-9, the J call TRBJ1-5; weak D call: TRBD1 (6 bases). Deletions cut 5 bases from V and 10 bases from J, with 12 bases between. The CDR3 loop spans 12 amino acids. Germline V gene data show CDR1 as SEHNR and CDR2 as FQNEAQ (reference sequence). The DNA for the CDR3 is TGTGCCAGCAGCCCCGGGGGGCCCCCCCAGCATTTT. Encoded protein: CASSPGGPPQHF.

This CDR3 is CATSRDPGQPNTEAFF. CDR3 coding DNA: TGTGCCACCAGCAGAGATCCAGGCCAGCCTAACACTGAAGCTTTCTTT. The chain carries TRBV15 and TRBJ1-1; no clear D. This CDR3 spans 16 amino acids. Germline V lookup: CDR1 LNHNV, CDR2 YYDKDF (reference sequence). The ends were cut back, 0 bases at V and 2 bases at J, with 13 bases in the middle.